This entry describes one T cell receptor beta chain. The method was immunoSEQ multiplex PCR; TCRdb's version includes in-frame clones alone and lacks a portion of them. The repertoire includes some 98,000 clones, 84% of them detected once, and 20% to 25% sits in the top ten. The sample belongs to a study of blood T cell repertoires in COVID-19. The germline gives CDR1 SGHTA, CDR2 FQGNSA. The CDR3 totals 14 residues. Trimming stripped 1 base from V and 7 bases from J, with 10 bases between. Specimen: peripheral blood. The chain carries TRBV7-2 and TRBJ1-4; D call uncertain. The sequence was obtained from a man in his sixties with acute or convalescent COVID-19. The CDR3 is CASSLVAPGEKLFF. CDR3 bases: TGTGCCAGCAGCTTAGTAGCCCCGGGTGAAAAACTGTTTTTT.